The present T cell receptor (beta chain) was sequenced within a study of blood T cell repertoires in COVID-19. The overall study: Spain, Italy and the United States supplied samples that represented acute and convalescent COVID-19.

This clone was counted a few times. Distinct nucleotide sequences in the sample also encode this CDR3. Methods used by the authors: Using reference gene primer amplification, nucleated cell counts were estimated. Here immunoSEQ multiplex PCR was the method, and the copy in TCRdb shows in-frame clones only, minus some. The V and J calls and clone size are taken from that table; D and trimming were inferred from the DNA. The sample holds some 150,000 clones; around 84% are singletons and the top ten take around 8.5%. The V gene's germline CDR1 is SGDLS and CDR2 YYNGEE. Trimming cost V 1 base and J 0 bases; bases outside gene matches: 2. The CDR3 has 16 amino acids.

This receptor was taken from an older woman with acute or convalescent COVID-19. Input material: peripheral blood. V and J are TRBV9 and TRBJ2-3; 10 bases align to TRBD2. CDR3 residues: CASSVSSGGSTDTQYF. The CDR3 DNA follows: TGTGCCAGCAGCGTATCTAGCGGGGGTAGCACAGATACGCAGTATTTT. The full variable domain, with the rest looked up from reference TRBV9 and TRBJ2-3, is DSGVTQTPKHLITATGQRVTLRCSPRSGDLSVYWYQQSLDQGLQFLIQYYNGEERAKGNILERFSAQQFPDLHSELNLSSLELGDSALYFCASSVSSGGSTDTQYFGPGTRLTVL.